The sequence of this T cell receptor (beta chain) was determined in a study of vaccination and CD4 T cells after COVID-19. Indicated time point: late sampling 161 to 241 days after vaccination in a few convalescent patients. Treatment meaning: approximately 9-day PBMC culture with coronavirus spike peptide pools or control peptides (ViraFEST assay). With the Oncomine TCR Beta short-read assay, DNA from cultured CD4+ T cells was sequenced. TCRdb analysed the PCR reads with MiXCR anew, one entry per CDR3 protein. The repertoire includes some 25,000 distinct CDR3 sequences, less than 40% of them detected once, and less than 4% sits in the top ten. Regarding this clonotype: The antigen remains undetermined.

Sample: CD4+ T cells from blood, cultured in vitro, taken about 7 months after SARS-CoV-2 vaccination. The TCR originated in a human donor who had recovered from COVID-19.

CDR3 in DNA: TGTGCCAGCACCAATTCCGGCGGGAGGGGGGAGACCCAGTACTTC. Residues: CASTNSGGRGETQYF. The chain couples TRBV5-4 to TRBJ2-5; TRBD2 matches at 9 bases. Trimming took 6 bases from V and 5 from J; bases not matched to a gene: 11. CDR1 and CDR2 from the germline V gene are SGHNT and YYREEE (reference sequence). The CDR3 covers 15 residues.